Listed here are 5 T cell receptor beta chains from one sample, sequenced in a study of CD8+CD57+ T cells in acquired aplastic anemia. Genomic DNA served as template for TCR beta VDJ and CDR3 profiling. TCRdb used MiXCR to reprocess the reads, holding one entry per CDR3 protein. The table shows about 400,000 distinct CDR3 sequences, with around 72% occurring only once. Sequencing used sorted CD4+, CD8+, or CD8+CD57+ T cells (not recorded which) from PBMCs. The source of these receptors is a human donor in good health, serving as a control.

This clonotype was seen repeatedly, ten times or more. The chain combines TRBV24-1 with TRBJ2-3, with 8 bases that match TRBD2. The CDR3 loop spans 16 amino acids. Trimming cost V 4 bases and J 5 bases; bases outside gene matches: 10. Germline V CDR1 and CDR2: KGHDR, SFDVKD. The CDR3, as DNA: TGTGCCACCAGTGACCCCCTGGTGAGCGGGGGAGATACGCAGTATTTT. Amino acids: CATSDPLVSGGDTQYF.

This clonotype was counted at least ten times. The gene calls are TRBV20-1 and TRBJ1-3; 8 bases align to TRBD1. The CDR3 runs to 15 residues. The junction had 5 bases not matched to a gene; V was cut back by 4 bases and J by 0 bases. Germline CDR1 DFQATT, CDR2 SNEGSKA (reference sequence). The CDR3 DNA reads TGCAGTGCTACGGACAGGGCGAGCTCTGGAAACACCATATATTTT. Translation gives CSATDRASSGNTIYF.

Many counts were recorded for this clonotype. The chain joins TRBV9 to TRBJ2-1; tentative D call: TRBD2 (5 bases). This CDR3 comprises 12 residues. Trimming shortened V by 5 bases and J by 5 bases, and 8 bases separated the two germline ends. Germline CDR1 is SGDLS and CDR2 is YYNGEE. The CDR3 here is CASRSGNNEQFF. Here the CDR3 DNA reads TGTGCCAGCAGGTCGGGGAACAATGAGCAGTTCTTC.

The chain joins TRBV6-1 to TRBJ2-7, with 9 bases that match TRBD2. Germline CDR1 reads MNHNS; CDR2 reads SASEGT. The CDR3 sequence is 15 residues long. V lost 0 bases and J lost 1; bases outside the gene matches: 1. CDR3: CASSEASGSSYEQYF. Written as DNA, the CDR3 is TGTGCCAGCAGTGAAGCTAGCGGGAGTTCCTACGAGCAGTACTTC.

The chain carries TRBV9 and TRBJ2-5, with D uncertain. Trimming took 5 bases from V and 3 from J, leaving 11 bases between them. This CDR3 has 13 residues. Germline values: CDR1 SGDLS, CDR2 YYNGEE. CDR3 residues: CASSHWTKETQYF. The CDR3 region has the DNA TGTGCCAGCAGTCACTGGACCAAAGAGACCCAGTACTTC.